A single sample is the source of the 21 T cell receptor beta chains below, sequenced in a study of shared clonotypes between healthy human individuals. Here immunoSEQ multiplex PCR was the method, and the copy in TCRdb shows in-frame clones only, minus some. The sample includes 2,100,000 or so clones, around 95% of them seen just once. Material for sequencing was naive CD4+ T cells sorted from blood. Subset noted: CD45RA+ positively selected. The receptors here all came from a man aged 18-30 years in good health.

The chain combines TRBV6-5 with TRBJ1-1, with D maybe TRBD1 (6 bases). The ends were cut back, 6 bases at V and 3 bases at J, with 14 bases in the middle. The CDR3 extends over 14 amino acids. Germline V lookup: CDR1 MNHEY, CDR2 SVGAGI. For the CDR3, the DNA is TGTGCCAGCAGCGCTGGACAGAGGGACACTGAAGCTTTCTTT. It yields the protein CASSAGQRDTEAFF.

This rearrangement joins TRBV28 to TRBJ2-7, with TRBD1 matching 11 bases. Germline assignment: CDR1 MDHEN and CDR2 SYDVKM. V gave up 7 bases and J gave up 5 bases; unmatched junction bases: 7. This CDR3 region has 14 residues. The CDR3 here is CASTPRTGGNEQYF. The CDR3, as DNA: TGTGCCAGCACCCCCCGGACAGGGGGCAACGAGCAGTACTTC.

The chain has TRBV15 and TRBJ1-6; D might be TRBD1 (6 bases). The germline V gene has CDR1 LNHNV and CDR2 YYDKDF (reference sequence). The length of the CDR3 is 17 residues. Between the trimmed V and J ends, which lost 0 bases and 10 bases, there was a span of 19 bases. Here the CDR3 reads CATSRDQGLGGSSPLHF. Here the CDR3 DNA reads TGTGCCACCAGCAGAGATCAGGGCCTAGGGGGGTCATCACCCCTCCACTTT.

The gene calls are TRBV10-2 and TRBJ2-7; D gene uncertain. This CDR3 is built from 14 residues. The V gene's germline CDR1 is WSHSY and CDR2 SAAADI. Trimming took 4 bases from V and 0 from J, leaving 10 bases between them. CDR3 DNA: TGCGCCAGCAGTGCGGGCCGGCCCTCCTACGAGCAGTACTTC. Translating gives CASSAGRPSYEQYF.

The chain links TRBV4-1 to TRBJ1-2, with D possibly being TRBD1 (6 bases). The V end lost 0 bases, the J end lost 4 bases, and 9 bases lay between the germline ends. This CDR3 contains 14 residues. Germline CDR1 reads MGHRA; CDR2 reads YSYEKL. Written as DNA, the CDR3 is TGCGCCAGCAGCCAAGATACAGGGTTCTATGGCTACACCTTC. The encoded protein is CASSQDTGFYGYTF.

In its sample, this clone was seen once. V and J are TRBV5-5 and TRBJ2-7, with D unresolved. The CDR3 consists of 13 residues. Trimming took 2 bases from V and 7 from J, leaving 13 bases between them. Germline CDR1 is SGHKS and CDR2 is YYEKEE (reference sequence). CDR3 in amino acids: CASSLGALSEQYF. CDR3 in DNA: TGTGCCAGCAGCTTAGGAGCCCTAAGTGAGCAGTACTTC.

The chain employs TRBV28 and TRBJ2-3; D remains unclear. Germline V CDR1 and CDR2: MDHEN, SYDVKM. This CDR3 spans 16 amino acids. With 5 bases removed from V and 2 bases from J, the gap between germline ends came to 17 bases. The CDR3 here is CASSLTPGNPTDTQYF. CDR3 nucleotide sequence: TGTGCCAGCAGTCTAACTCCAGGCAATCCCACAGATACGCAGTATTTT.

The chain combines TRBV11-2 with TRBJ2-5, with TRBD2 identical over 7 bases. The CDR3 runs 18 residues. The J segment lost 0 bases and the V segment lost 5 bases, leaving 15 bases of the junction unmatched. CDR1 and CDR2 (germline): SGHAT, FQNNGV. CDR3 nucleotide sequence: TGTGCCAGCAGCCCTCCCCACACCCGGCGGGAGTACCAAGAGACCCAGTACTTC. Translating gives CASSPPHTRREYQETQYF.

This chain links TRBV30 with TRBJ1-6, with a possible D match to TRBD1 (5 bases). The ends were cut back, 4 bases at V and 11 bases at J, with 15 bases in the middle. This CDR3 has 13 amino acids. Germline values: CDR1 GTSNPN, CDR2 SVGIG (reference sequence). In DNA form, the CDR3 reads TGTGCCTGGACCCGGCAGGGTGTAACACCCCTCCACTTT. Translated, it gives CAWTRQGVTPLHF.

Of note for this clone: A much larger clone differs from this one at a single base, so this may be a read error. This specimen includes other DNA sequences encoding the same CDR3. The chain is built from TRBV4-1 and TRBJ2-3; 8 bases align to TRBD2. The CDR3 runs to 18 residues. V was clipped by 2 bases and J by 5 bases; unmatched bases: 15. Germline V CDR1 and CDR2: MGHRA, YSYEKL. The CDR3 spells CASSQILPAGAVGDTQYF. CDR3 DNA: TGCGCCAGCAGCCAAATTTTGCCAGCGGGAGCGGTGGGAGATACGCAGTATTTT.

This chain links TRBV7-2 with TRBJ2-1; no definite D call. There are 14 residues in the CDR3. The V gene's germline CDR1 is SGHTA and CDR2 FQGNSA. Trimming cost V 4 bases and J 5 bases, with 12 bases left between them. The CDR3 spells CASSSRQSNNEQFF. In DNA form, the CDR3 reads TGTGCCAGCAGCTCAAGACAATCCAACAATGAGCAGTTCTTC.

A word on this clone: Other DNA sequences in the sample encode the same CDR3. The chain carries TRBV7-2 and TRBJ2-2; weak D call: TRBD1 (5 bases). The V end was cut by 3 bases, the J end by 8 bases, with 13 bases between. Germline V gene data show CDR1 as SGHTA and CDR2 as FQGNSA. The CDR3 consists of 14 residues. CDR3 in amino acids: CASSLGPGTGELFF. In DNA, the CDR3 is TGTGCCAGCAGCTTGGGGCCAGGCACTGGGGAGCTGTTTTTT. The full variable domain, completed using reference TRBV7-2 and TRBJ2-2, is GAGVSQSPSNKVTEKGKDVELRCDPISGHTALYWYRQSLGQGLEFLIYFQGNSAPDKSGLPSDRFSAERTGGSVSTLTIQRTQQEDSAVYLCASSLGPGTGELFFGEGSRLTVL.

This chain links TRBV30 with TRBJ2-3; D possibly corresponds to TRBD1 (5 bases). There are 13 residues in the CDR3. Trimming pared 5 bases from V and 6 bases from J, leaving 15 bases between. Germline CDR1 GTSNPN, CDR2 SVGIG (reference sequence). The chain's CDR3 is CAWGHLAPDTQYF. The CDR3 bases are TGTGCCTGGGGACACCTCGCCCCCGATACGCAGTATTTT.

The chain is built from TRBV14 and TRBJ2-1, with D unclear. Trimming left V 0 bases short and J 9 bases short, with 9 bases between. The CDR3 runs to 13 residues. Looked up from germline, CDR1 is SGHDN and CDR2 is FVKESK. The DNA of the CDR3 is TGTGCCAGCAGCCAAGAAGTAAAGTTTGAGCAGTTCTTC. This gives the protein CASSQEVKFEQFF.

The CDR3 DNA reads as TGCAGCGTTCTGACATCCCCCAACTATGGCTACACCTTC. Its translation is CSVLTSPNYGYTF. This chain uses TRBV29-1 with TRBJ1-2; no firm D call. CDR1 and CDR2 (germline): SQVTM, ANQGSEA. The length of the CDR3 is 13 residues. V lost 5 bases and J lost 2, with 12 bases in between.

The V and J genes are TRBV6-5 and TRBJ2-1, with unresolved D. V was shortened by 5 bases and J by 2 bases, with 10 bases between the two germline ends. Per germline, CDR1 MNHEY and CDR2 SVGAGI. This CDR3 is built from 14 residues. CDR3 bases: TGTGCCAGCAGTCCCCCCTTTACCTACAATGAGCAGTTCTTC. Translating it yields CASSPPFTYNEQFF.

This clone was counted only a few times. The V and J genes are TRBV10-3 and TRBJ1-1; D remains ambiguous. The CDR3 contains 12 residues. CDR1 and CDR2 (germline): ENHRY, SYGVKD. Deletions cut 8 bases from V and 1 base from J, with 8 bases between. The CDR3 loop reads CAICSGNTEAFF. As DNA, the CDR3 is TGTGCCATCTGTTCTGGGAACACTGAAGCTTTCTTT.

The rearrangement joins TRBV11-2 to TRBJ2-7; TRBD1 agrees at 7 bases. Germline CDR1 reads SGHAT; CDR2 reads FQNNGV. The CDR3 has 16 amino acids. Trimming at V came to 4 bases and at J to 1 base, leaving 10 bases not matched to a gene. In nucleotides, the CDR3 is TGTGCCAGCAGCTCCCCGGACAGGAGAAAATCCTACGAGCAGTACTTC. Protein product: CASSSPDRRKSYEQYF.

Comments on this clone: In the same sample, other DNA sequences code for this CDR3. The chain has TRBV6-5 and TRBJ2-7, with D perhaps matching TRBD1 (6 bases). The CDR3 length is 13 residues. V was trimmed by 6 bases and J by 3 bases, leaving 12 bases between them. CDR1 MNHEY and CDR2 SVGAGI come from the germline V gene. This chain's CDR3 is CASSYGQLYEQYF. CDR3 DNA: TGTGCCAGCAGCTATGGACAGCTCTACGAGCAGTACTTC.

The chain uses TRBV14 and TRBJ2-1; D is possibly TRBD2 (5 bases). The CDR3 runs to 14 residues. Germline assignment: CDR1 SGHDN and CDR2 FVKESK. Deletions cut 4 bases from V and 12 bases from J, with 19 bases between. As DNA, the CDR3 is TGTGCCAGCAGCCCGATGACTACGGCGCTTGGGCAGTTCTTC. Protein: CASSPMTTALGQFF.

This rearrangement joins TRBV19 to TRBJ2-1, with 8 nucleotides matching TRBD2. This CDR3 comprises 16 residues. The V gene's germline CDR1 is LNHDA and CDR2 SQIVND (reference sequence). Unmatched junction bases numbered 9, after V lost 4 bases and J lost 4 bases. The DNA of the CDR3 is TGTGCCAGTAGTACCGGGGCGGGAGGTCATTACAATGAGCAGTTCTTC. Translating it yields CASSTGAGGHYNEQFF.